A selection of T cell receptor beta chains follows, all from one sample in a study of T cell responses to AZD1222 COVID-19 vaccine. Clones were read by immunoSEQ multiplex PCR, and TCRdb kept only the in-frame ones, dropping some. The data show 70,000 to 95,000 clones, with approximately 86% seen just once and more than 5% held by the top ten. The starting material was peripheral blood, obtained 28 days after the second AZD1222 dose. The receptors were gathered from an adult who received the AZD1222 COVID-19 vaccine. The conserved cysteine and the conserved F or W are not part of the CDR3 here.

V gene: TRBV7-9
J gene: TRBJ1-2
CDR3 protein: ASSYKSRQGRGGYT

V gene: TRBV11-2
J gene: TRBJ2-1
CDR3 protein: ASSSSGRLEQF

V gene: TRBV9
J gene: TRBJ1-6
CDR3 protein: ASSTRRDNSPLH

V gene: TRBV28
J gene: TRBJ2-3
CDR3 protein: ASSTRGGARDTQY

V gene: TRBV10-1
J gene: TRBJ2-7
CDR3 protein: ASSPGTSTPGEQY

V gene: TRBV2
J gene: TRBJ2-1
CDR3 protein: ASTRVQTNNEQF

V gene: TRBV7-2
J gene: TRBJ2-1
CDR3 protein: ASSPSHYNEQF

V gene: TRBV6-5
J gene: TRBJ1-1
CDR3 protein: ASSYGSGWDAEAF

V gene: TRBV4-1
J gene: TRBJ1-5
CDR3 protein: ASSQEPPPMGQPQH

V gene: TRBV6-1
J gene: TRBJ1-1
CDR3 protein: ASRRQLSTEAF

V gene: TRBV4-2
J gene: TRBJ2-7
CDR3 protein: ASSHGTGSYEQY

V gene: TRBV19
J gene: TRBJ2-6
CDR3 protein: ASRHRISGANVLT

V gene: TRBV4-2
J gene: TRBJ1-2
CDR3 protein: ASSQDSLLNYGYT

V gene: TRBV13
J gene: TRBJ1-1
CDR3 protein: ASSLYGDPARETF

V gene: TRBV19
J gene: TRBJ1-3
CDR3 protein: ASLDSSSGNTIY

V gene: TRBV5-1
J gene: TRBJ1-2
CDR3 protein: ASSLQGDGYT

V gene: TRBV3-1/TRBV3-2
J gene: TRBJ1-2
CDR3 protein: ASSQESRGAGGYT

V gene: TRBV6-5
J gene: TRBJ2-7
CDR3 protein: ASPPGYEQY

V gene: TRBV13
J gene: TRBJ2-3
CDR3 protein: ASSPGTSGSTDTQY

V gene: TRBV5-8
J gene: TRBJ1-4
CDR3 protein: ASSHPEQGVEKLF

V gene: TRBV5-4
J gene: TRBJ2-5
CDR3 protein: ASSLAVSGEWETQY

V gene: TRBV28
J gene: TRBJ1-3
CDR3 protein: ASSLWGEGVSGNTIY

V gene: TRBV27
J gene: TRBJ1-5
CDR3 protein: ASSFRGQYQPQH

V gene: TRBV27
J gene: TRBJ2-5
CDR3 protein: ASSFLQGIETQY

V gene: TRBV30
J gene: TRBJ2-3
CDR3 protein: AWNMGTDTQY

V gene: TRBV6-5
J gene: TRBJ2-1
CDR3 protein: ASIGEGPYNEQF

V gene: TRBV12-3/TRBV12-4
J gene: TRBJ2-1
CDR3 protein: ASSSGLLNEQF

V gene: TRBV6-1
J gene: TRBJ2-5
CDR3 protein: ASSEWAPGETQY

V gene: TRBV5-4
J gene: TRBJ2-5
CDR3 protein: ASSLGTSGETQY

V gene: TRBV5-1
J gene: TRBJ1-4
CDR3 protein: ASSGTGEKLF

V gene: TRBV6-4
J gene: TRBJ2-3
CDR3 protein: ASSETSGGTDTQY

V gene: TRBV23-1
J gene: TRBJ1-2
CDR3 protein: ASSQQGALGRYT

V gene: TRBV7-9
J gene: TRBJ1-2
CDR3 protein: ASSGDRSSYGYT

V gene: TRBV28
J gene: TRBJ2-7
CDR3 protein: ASSFGTTYEQY

V gene: TRBV5-6
J gene: TRBJ1-5
CDR3 protein: ASSSRQEAFQPQH

V gene: TRBV28
J gene: TRBJ2-7
CDR3 protein: ASSLTGGGGKEY

V gene: TRBV11-3
J gene: TRBJ2-7
CDR3 protein: ASSPRSGSSYEQY

V gene: TRBV7-2
J gene: TRBJ2-3
CDR3 protein: ATSGGHTDTQY

V gene: TRBV3-1/TRBV3-2
J gene: TRBJ2-7
CDR3 protein: ASSQGTFAQQY

V gene: TRBV7-9
J gene: TRBJ1-5
CDR3 protein: ATQREGNQPQH

V gene: TRBV27
J gene: TRBJ1-1
CDR3 protein: ASSPIDRVSTEAF

V gene: TRBV2
J gene: TRBJ2-1
CDR3 protein: ASTQGIYNEQF

V gene: TRBV18
J gene: TRBJ1-1
CDR3 protein: ASSLGQRKAF

V gene: TRBV2
J gene: TRBJ2-1
CDR3 protein: ATAPLSHNEQF

V gene: TRBV2
J gene: TRBJ2-5
CDR3 protein: AGTREQGTQETQY

V gene: TRBV12-3/TRBV12-4
J gene: TRBJ1-2
CDR3 protein: ASSPLRTGGYT

V gene: TRBV5-1
J gene: TRBJ1-4
CDR3 protein: ASSLADGRGEKLF

V gene: TRBV5-1
J gene: TRBJ1-5
CDR3 protein: ASSPGDRNQPQH

V gene: TRBV6-5
J gene: TRBJ2-7
CDR3 protein: ASSPSGTSYEQY

V gene: TRBV7-8
J gene: TRBJ2-3
CDR3 protein: ASSLGGTGVPDTQY

V gene: TRBV6-2/TRBV6-3
J gene: TRBJ2-6
CDR3 protein: ASSYRESAGANVLT

V gene: TRBV4-3
J gene: TRBJ1-4
CDR3 protein: ASSQLEAEKLF

V gene: TRBV30
J gene: TRBJ1-1
CDR3 protein: AWSVLGVNTEAF

V gene: TRBV4-2
J gene: TRBJ2-7
CDR3 protein: ASSQDRDGGYEQY

V gene: TRBV11-3
J gene: TRBJ2-2
CDR3 protein: ASALVGAGYTGELF

V gene: TRBV28
J gene: TRBJ2-7
CDR3 protein: ASKLPQRASGKVDEQY

V gene: TRBV5-4
J gene: TRBJ2-3
CDR3 protein: ASSFSSDTQY

V gene: TRBV28
J gene: TRBJ2-1
CDR3 protein: ASGESLANEQF

V gene: TRBV12-5
J gene: TRBJ2-2
CDR3 protein: ASGLQGATGELF

V gene: TRBV28
J gene: TRBJ1-2
CDR3 protein: ALRGPPTNYGYT